Following are 21 T cell receptor beta chains from one sample sequenced in a study of T-cell memory formation after mild COVID-19. TCRdb reprocessed the 5' RACE reads via MiXCR and lists one record per CDR3 protein. The table has about 210,000 distinct CDR3 sequences, 8% to 11% seen once. The sequenced sample consisted of PBMCs or a T cell subset sorted from them (not recorded which). These receptor sequences come from a man between 18 and 29 years old who had mild COVID-19 (a few samples of this study predate the infection). Cell type and time point are not known.

The genes are TRBV6-2 or TRBV6-3 and TRBJ2-1; D is unclear. The CDR3 covers 11 residues. Per the germline V gene, CDR1 is MNHEY and CDR2 is SVGEGT. Trimming removed 7 bases at V and 6 bases at J, with 7 bases between. The CDR3 coding sequence is TGTGCCAGCAAGGGCTTCAATGAGCAGTTCTTC. Translation: CASKGFNEQFF.

The J gene is TRBJ2-5, the V gene TRBV28, with D perhaps matching TRBD2 (6 bases). Germline V gene data show CDR1 as MDHEN and CDR2 as SYDVKM. V gave up 5 bases and J gave up 0 bases, with 19 bases separating them. This CDR3 is 17 amino acids long. The CDR3 spells CASSESAIAEYQETQYF. For the CDR3, the DNA is TGTGCCAGCAGTGAATCTGCGATAGCGGAGTACCAAGAGACCCAGTACTTC.

In this sample, this clonotype turned up many times. J is TRBJ2-5 and V is TRBV5-1; tentative D call: TRBD2 (5 bases). Germline loops: CDR1 SGHRS, CDR2 YFSETQ. V lost 4 bases to trimming and J lost 2 bases, with 12 bases between them. CDR3 length: 14 residues. CDR3 protein: CASSGEGEQETQYF. The CDR3, as DNA: TGCGCCAGCAGCGGTGAGGGTGAACAAGAGACCCAGTACTTC.

This clonotype has only a few counts. The J gene is TRBJ2-7, the V gene TRBV18; D uncertain. The V gene's germline CDR1 is KGHSH and CDR2 LQKENI. The germline V and J ends were trimmed by 5 bases and 0 bases, with 8 bases remaining between them. CDR3 length: 13 residues. CDR3 nucleotides: TGTGCCAGCTCAAAAGATATCTCCTACGAGCAGTACGTC. Translating gives CASSKDISYEQYV.

This clonotype has a handful of counts. This chain links TRBV7-2 with TRBJ2-3; maybe TRBD2 (6 bases). The CDR3 totals 14 residues. Germline V gives CDR1 SGHTA, CDR2 FQGNSA. V lost 2 bases and J lost 3, with 9 bases in between. The CDR3 DNA sequence: TGTGCCAGCAGCTTAACTAGCCTGACAGATACGCAGTATTTT. This sequence encodes CASSLTSLTDTQYF.

The sample holds a few counts of this clonotype. This rearrangement joins TRBV4-2 to TRBJ2-2, with D hard to call. The CDR3 is 13 amino acids. V was pared by 0 bases and J by 6 bases, with 5 bases between. CDR1 and CDR2 (germline): LGHNA, YNFKEQ. DNA of the CDR3: TGTGCCAGCAGCCAAGATTCAGCCGGGGAGCTGTTTTTT. Translated: CASSQDSAGELFF.

This clonotype was seen ten or more times. This chain connects TRBV12-3 or TRBV12-4 to TRBJ2-3; possible D gene TRBD1, 5 bases. This CDR3 comprises 16 residues. V gave up 1 base and J gave up 5 bases, with 16 bases separating them. The CDR3 loop reads CASSLDAGIVVDTQYF. In DNA, the CDR3 is TGTGCCAGCAGTTTAGATGCAGGGATCGTAGTAGATACGCAGTATTTT.

In this sample, this clonotype turned up a few times. The chain recombines TRBV7-9 with TRBJ2-7; D is unresolved. CDR3 length: 14 amino acids. V lost 1 base, J lost 2 bases, and 9 bases lay in between. Germline CDR1 reads SEHNR; CDR2 reads FQNEAQ (reference sequence). CDR3 DNA sequence: TGTGCCAGCAGCTTAGAGCCGAATACCTACGAGCAGTACTTC. It specifies CASSLEPNTYEQYF.

The table lists this clonotype with a few counts. The V gene is TRBV6-1, the J gene TRBJ1-1; D unclear. Between the trimmed V and J ends, which lost 6 bases and 4 bases, there was a span of 15 bases. CDR1 and CDR2 (germline): MNHNS, SASEGT. The CDR3 contains 14 residues. The CDR3 DNA reads TGTGCCAGCAGGCCGAACAAGGCAGGCACTGAAGCTTTCTTT. Its translation: CASRPNKAGTEAFF.

This clonotype appeared many times. V and J are TRBV12-3 or TRBV12-4 and TRBJ2-5; D is unclear. V was trimmed by 7 bases and J by 5 bases, leaving 8 bases between them. The CDR3 loop spans 11 amino acids. CDR3: CASTYYETQYF. In DNA, the CDR3 is TGTGCCAGCACCTACTACGAGACCCAGTACTTC.

J is TRBJ2-3 and V is TRBV7-2; either TRBD1 or TRBD2 may fit D (6 bases each). With 5 bases removed from V and 5 bases from J, the gap between germline ends came to 14 bases. The CDR3 is 14 residues long. Germline V CDR1 and CDR2: SGHTA, FQGNSA. CDR3 sequence reads: CASSPGAGKDTQYF. The CDR3 DNA sequence: TGTGCCAGCAGCCCGGGGGCCGGGAAAGATACGCAGTATTTT.

In its sample, this clonotype was seen a few times. V usage is TRBV6-1 and J usage is TRBJ2-3, with 7 bases aligning to TRBD2. This CDR3 is 14 amino acids long. The V gene end was trimmed by 7 bases and the J gene end by 2 bases; junction bases not matched to a gene: 6. The V gene's germline CDR1 is MNHNS and CDR2 SASEGT. CDR3 nucleotides: TGTGCCAGCACCCCAGGGACTAACACAGATACGCAGTATTTT. Translating it yields CASTPGTNTDTQYF.

The chain recombines TRBV6-2 or TRBV6-3 with TRBJ2-3, with D unclear. Trimming removed 11 bases at V and 2 bases at J, with 11 bases between. The CDR3 has 12 amino acids. Looked up from germline, CDR1 is MNHEY and CDR2 is SVGEGT. CDR3 DNA: TGTGCCTGTTCCGGGCTCACAGATACGCAGTATTTT. Translating it yields CACSGLTDTQYF.

Only a few counts were recorded for this clonotype. The chain carries TRBV9 and TRBJ1-2; tentatively, D is TRBD1 (6 bases). V was trimmed by 0 bases and J by 5 bases, leaving 14 bases between them. Germline V gene lookup returns CDR1 SGDLS and CDR2 YYNGEE. CDR3 length: 15 residues. CDR3 nucleotide sequence: TGTGCCAGCAGCGTAGACCCCAAGGGGGGTTATGGCTACACCTTC. Protein: CASSVDPKGGYGYTF. Using reference TRBV9 and TRBJ1-2 for the parts outside the CDR3, the full variable domain is DSGVTQTPKHLITATGQRVTLRCSPRSGDLSVYWYQQSLDQGLQFLIQYYNGEERAKGNILERFSAQQFPDLHSELNLSSLELGDSALYFCASSVDPKGGYGYTFGSGTRLTVV.

V and J are TRBV5-1 and TRBJ2-3, with unresolved D. Per germline, CDR1 SGHRS and CDR2 YFSETQ. The CDR3 has 15 amino acids. Trimming took 4 bases from V and 4 from J, leaving 16 bases between them. CDR3 sequence: CASSLRAPEADTQYF. CDR3 coding DNA: TGCGCCAGCAGCCTCCGGGCCCCTGAAGCAGATACGCAGTATTTT. The full variable domain, in which reference TRBV5-1 and TRBJ2-3 provide the parts outside the CDR3, is KAGVTQTPRYLIKTRGQQVTLSCSPISGHRSVSWYQQTPGQGLQFLFEYFSETQRNKGNFPGRFSGRQFSNSRSEMNVSTLELGDSALYLCASSLRAPEADTQYFGPGTRLTVL.

This clonotype appeared many times. The genes are TRBV10-3 and TRBJ2-1, with 10 bases that match TRBD2. The CDR3 sequence is 16 residues long. Germline CDR1 is ENHRY and CDR2 is SYGVKD. V trimming: 2 bases; J trimming: 4 bases; junction bases outside the gene matches: 5. In DNA, the CDR3 is TGTGCCATCAGTGAGCCCGAGCGGGGGGGGTACAATGAGCAGTTCTTC. As protein: CAISEPERGGYNEQFF.

Only a few counts were recorded for this clonotype. The chain combines TRBV4-1 with TRBJ1-5, with 8 nucleotides matching TRBD1. This CDR3 is built from 17 residues. Germline CDR1 MGHRA, CDR2 YSYEKL. V trimming: 4 bases; J trimming: 2 bases; junction bases outside the gene matches: 10. CDR3 coding DNA: TGCGCCAGCAGCCGACACCCGGACAGGGACCGCAATCAGCCCCAGCATTTT. This codes for CASSRHPDRDRNQPQHF.

This clonotype was observed a few times. V and J are TRBV28 and TRBJ2-7, with 9 bases lining up with TRBD2. This CDR3 is 16 amino acids long. Germline V gene sequence: CDR1 MDHEN, CDR2 SYDVKM. Trimming removed 6 bases from V and 5 bases from J; junction bases left unmatched: 14. CDR3 sequence: CASSSPGLARRDEQYV. CDR3 DNA sequence: TGTGCCAGCAGCTCCCCGGGACTAGCAAGGAGAGACGAGCAGTACGTC.

The chain employs TRBV7-2 and TRBJ1-6; TRBD1 is a possible D gene (5 bases). The CDR3 extends over 14 amino acids. V lost 10 bases and J 16 bases, leaving 26 bases between the germline ends. CDR1 is SGHTA, CDR2 FQGNSA, per germline. The CDR3 protein is CATEPQRGGIALHF. The CDR3 DNA reads TGTGCCACCGAACCACAAAGGGGCGGGATAGCTCTCCACTTT.

This clonotype was detected only a few times. The rearrangement links TRBV18 to TRBJ2-3; D unclear. Germline V gene sequence: CDR1 KGHSH, CDR2 LQKENI. This CDR3 is built from 11 residues. V was pared by 6 bases and J by 6 bases, with 7 bases between. The CDR3 protein is CASSEKDTQYF. The CDR3 nucleotides read TGTGCCAGCTCGGAGAAGGATACGCAGTATTTT.

This clonotype has a count of ten or more. The chain uses TRBV12-3 or TRBV12-4 and TRBJ1-3; D is ambiguous. The CDR3 loop spans 14 amino acids. Trimming cost V 2 bases and J 0 bases, with 5 bases left between them. Here the CDR3 reads CASSLISSGNTIYF. The CDR3 DNA reads TGTGCCAGCAGTTTAATAAGCTCTGGAAACACCATATATTTT.